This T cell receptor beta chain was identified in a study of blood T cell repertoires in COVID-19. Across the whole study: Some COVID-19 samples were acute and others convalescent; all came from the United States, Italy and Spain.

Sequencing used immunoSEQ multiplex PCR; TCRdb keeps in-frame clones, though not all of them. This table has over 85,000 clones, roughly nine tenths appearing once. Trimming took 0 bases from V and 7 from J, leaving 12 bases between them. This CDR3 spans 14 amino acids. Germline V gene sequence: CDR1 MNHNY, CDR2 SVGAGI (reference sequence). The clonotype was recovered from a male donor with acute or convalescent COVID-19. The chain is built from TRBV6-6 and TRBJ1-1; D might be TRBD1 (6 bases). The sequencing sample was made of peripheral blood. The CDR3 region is CASSYSKGVGEAFF. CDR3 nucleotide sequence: TGTGCCAGCAGTTACTCTAAGGGGGTCGGTGAAGCTTTCTTT.